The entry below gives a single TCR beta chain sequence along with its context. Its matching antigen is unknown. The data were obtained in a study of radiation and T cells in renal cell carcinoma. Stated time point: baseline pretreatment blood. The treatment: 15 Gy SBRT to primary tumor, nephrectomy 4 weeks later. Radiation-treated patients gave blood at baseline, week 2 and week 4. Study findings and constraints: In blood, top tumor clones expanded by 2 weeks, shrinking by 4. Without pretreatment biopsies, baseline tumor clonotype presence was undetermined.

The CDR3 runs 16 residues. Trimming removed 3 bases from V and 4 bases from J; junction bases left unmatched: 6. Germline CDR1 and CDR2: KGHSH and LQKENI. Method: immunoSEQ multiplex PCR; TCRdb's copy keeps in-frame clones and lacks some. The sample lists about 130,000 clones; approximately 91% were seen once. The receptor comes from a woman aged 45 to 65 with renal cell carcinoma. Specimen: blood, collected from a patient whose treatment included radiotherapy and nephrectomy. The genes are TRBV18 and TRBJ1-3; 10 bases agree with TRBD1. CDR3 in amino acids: CASSPPDRGTGNTIYF. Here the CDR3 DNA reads TGTGCCAGCTCACCTCCGGACAGGGGGACCGGAAACACCATATATTTT.